The entry below describes one T cell receptor beta chain. The antigen is not known. TCRdb keeps only in-frame clones here, not all; method: immunoSEQ multiplex PCR. The data contain around 100,000 clones, around 94% of them singletons. CDR1 and CDR2 from the germline V gene are LGHDT and YNNKEL (reference sequence). V lost 2 bases to trimming and J lost 9 bases; unmatched junction nucleotides: 5. The length of the CDR3 is 14 residues. This record comes from a study of T cell responses to AZD1222 COVID-19 vaccine. In the study overall: Second-dose schedules of about 4 or about 12 weeks were combined. Findings and limits, study-wide: Baseline serostatus was positive in only a handful of AZD1222 recipients. Possibly, clonal diversity was underestimated; donors were largely white British and included more females. Repertoires were obtained only post-peak T cell response.

This receptor was taken from an adult in good health. This specimen consisted of peripheral blood, obtained on day 0 of AZD1222 vaccination. The gene calls are TRBV3-1 (or the pseudogene TRBV3-2) and TRBJ2-2; TRBD2 aligns across 8 bases. The chain's CDR3 is CASSQTGGPRELFF. Here the CDR3 DNA reads TGTGCCAGCAGCCAAACGGGAGGGCCTAGGGAGCTGTTTTTT.